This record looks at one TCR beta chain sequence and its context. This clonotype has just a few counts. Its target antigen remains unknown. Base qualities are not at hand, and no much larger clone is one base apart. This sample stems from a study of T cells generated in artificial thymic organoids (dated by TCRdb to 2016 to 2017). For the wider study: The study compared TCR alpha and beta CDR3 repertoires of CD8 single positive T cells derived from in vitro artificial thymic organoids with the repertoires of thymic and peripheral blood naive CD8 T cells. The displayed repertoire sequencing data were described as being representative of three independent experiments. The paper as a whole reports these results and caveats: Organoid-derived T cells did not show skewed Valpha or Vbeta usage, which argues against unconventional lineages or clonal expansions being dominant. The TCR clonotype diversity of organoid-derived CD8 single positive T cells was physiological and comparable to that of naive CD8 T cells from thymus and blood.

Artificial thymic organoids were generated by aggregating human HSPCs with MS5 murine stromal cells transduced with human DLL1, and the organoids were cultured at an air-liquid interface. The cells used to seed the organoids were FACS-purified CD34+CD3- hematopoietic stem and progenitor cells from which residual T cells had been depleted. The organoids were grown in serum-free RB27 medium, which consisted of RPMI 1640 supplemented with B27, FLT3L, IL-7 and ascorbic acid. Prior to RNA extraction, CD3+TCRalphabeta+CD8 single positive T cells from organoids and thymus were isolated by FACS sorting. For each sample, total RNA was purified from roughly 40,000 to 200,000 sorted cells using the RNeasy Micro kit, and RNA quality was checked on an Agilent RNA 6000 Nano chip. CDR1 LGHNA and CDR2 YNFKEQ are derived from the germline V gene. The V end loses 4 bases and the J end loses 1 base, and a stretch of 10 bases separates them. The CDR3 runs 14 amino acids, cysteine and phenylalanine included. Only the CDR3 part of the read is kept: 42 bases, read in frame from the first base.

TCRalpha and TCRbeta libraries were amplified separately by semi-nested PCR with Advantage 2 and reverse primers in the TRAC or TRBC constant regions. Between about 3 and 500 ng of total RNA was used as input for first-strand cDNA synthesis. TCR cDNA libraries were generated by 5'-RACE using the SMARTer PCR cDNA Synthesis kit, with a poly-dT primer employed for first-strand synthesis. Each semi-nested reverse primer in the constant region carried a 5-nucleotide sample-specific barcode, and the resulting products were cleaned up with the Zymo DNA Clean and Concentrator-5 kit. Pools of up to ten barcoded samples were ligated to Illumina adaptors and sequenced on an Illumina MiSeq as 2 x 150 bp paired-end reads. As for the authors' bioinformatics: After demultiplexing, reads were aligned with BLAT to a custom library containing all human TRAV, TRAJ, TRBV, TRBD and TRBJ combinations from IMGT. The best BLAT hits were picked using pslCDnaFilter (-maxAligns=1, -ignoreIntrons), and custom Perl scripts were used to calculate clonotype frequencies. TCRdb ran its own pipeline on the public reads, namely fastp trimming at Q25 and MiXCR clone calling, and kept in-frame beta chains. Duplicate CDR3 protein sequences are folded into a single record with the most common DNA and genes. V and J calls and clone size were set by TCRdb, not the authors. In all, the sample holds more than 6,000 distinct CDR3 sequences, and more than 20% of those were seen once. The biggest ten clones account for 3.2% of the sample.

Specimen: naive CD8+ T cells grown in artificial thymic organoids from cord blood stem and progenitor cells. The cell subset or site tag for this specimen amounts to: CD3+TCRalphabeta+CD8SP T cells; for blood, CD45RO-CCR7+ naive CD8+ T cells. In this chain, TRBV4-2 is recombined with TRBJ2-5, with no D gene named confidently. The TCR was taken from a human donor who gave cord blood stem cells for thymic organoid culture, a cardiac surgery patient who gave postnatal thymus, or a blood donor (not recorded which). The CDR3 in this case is CASSPLGFQETQYF. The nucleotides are TGTGCCAGCAGCCCCCTGGGATTCCAAGAGACCCAGTACTTC.